This passage covers 26 T cell receptor beta chains from one sample sequenced in a study of blood T cells in healthy people across ages. Primed by a sample-barcoded 5' primer and a J-beta primer mix, a second PCR proceeded for roughly 7 to 11 cycles. MiXCR, applied by TCRdb to the 5' RACE reads, yields one record per CDR3 protein. The profile shows about 640,000 distinct CDR3 sequences, under 70% of them singletons. Sequencing was carried out using blood. The receptors shown here come from a man between 60 and 75 years old in good health.

CDR3 nucleotides: TGCGCCAGCAGCCCGACGGGGGGCGGGGTCAGAAATGAGCAGTTCTTC. Its translation is CASSPTGGGVRNEQFF. The J gene is TRBJ2-1, the V gene TRBV5-1; possibly TRBD2 for D (7 bases). V was trimmed by 4 bases and J by 7 bases, leaving 21 bases between them. The CDR3 runs 16 residues. Germline assignment: CDR1 SGHRS and CDR2 YFSETQ.

J is TRBJ2-5 and V is TRBV2, with 7 nucleotides matching TRBD2. The better agreement between TRBJ2-7 and the DNA end casts doubt on the J call. Germline CDR1 is SNHLY and CDR2 is FYNNEI. This CDR3 spans 13 amino acids. The CDR3 nucleotides read TGTGCCAGCACCGGGGGGACCGCCTACGAGCAGTACTTC. This gives the protein CASTGGTAYEQYF.

The gene calls are TRBV5-1 and TRBJ2-6; D gene unclear. The germline V gene encodes CDR1 SGHRS and CDR2 YFSETQ. The CDR3 has 16 amino acids. The V end was cut by 1 base, the J end by 4 bases, with 12 bases between. CDR3 nucleotide sequence: TGCGCCAGCAGCTTGCAATGGCTAGTAGGGGCCAACGTCCTGACTTTC. Encoded protein: CASSLQWLVGANVLTF.

This clonotype was observed a single time. V is TRBV11-2 and J is TRBJ2-3, with TRBD2 matching 11 bases. The CDR3 is 16 amino acids. The trim removed 5 bases at V and 9 bases at J, leaving 13 bases unmatched. Germline V gene lookup returns CDR1 SGHAT and CDR2 FQNNGV. The CDR3 DNA is TGTGCCAGCAGCGCCCTGACGGGACTAGCGGTCGGGACGCAGTATTTT. Translated, it gives CASSALTGLAVGTQYF.

The CDR3 DNA follows: TGTGCCAGCAGTGGCCCTGCGGGGGGGCCCCCGAGCTCCTACAATGAGCAGTTCTTC. It yields the protein CASSGPAGGPPSSYNEQFF. This rearrangement joins TRBV2 to TRBJ2-1; 9 nucleotides match TRBD2. The germline CDR1 and CDR2 sequences are SNHLY and FYNNEI. V gave up 4 bases and J gave up 0 bases; unmatched junction bases: 13. The CDR3 totals 19 residues.

This clonotype has a handful of counts. The rearrangement joins TRBV5-1 to TRBJ2-4, with 7 bases that match TRBD2. The J call may be faulty, since TRBJ2-7 better matches the DNA end. The length of the CDR3 is 14 residues. Looked up from germline, CDR1 is SGHRS and CDR2 is YFSETQ. The CDR3 sequence is CASSFEAGLYEQYF. CDR3 nucleotides: TGCGCCAGCAGCTTTGAAGCGGGGCTTTACGAGCAGTACTTC.

The chain links TRBV11-2 to TRBJ2-7; D is tentatively TRBD1 or TRBD2 (5 bases each). Deletions cut 5 bases from V and 3 bases from J, with 14 bases between. The CDR3 runs 14 residues. Germline V gene sequence: CDR1 SGHAT, CDR2 FQNNGV. Written as DNA, the CDR3 is TGTGCCAGCAGCGAGGGACCGGGAAACTACGAGCAGTACTTC. This sequence encodes CASSEGPGNYEQYF.

The V call is TRBV28, the J call TRBJ2-7; TRBD2 is a possible D gene (6 bases). Germline CDR1 MDHEN, CDR2 SYDVKM. The CDR3 extends over 13 amino acids. V was clipped by 1 base and J by 7 bases, with 11 bases between them. The CDR3 sequence: CASSLYLRGEQYF. The CDR3 nucleotides read TGTGCCAGCAGTTTATACCTCCGGGGGGAGCAGTACTTC. The whole variable domain, remainder taken from reference TRBV28 and TRBJ2-7, is DVKVTQSSRYLVKRTGEKVFLECVQDMDHENMFWYRQDPGLGLRLIYFSYDVKMKEKGDIPEGYSVSREKKERFSLILESASTNQTSMYLCASSLYLRGEQYFGPGTRLTVT.

The J gene is TRBJ1-1, the V gene TRBV3-1, with no clear D. Trimming took 0 bases from V and 0 from J, leaving 8 bases between them. The CDR3 is 15 residues long. The germline V gene encodes CDR1 LGHDT and CDR2 YNNKEL (reference sequence). CDR3 sequence reads: CASSQDSQLNTEAFF. As DNA, the CDR3 is TGTGCCAGCAGCCAAGATAGCCAGTTGAACACTGAAGCTTTCTTT. Complete variable domain (other parts from reference TRBV3-1 and TRBJ1-1): DTAVSQTPKYLVTQMGNDKSIKCEQNLGHDTMYWYKQDSKKFLKIMFSYNNKELIINETVPNRFSPKSPDKAHLNLHINSLELGDSAVYFCASSQDSQLNTEAFFGQGTRLTVV.

To note about this clonotype: Being one base from a much bigger clone, this may be a read error. V and J are TRBV7-7 and TRBJ2-3; 11 positions agree with TRBD2. The CDR3 covers 14 residues. Germline V gene lookup returns CDR1 SSHAT and CDR2 FNYEAQ (reference sequence). The CDR3 nucleotides are TGTTCCAGCAGCTTATCCCTAGCGGGAGGTACGCAGTATTTT. This translates into CSSSLSLAGGTQYF. The full variable domain, its missing parts supplied by reference TRBV7-7 and TRBJ2-3, is GAGVSQSPRYKVTKRGQDVTLRCDPISSHATLYWYQQALGQGPEFLTYFNYEAQPDKSGLPSDRFSAERPEGSISTLTIQRTEQRDSAMYRCSSSLSLAGGTQYFGPGTRLTVL.

As to this clonotype: One end of the junction fails to match germline, which may point to a read error. V and J are TRBV9 and TRBJ1-5; D is undetermined. The CDR3 length is 13 residues. The germline CDR1 and CDR2 sequences are SGDLS and YYNGEE. CDR3 bases: TGTGCCGGCAGCGCGGACAGCAATCAGCCCCAGCATTTT. Translated: CAGSADSNQPQHF.

This sequence joins TRBV18 and TRBJ2-5, with D perhaps matching TRBD1 (5 bases). The CDR3 covers 13 residues. Trimming left V 2 bases short and J 4 bases short, with 8 bases between. CDR1 and CDR2 from the germline V gene are KGHSH and LQKENI. CDR3 sequence (DNA): TGTGCCAGCTCACCAGGTGGGGCAGAGACCCAGTACTTC. The encoded protein is CASSPGGAETQYF.

The V gene is TRBV18, the J gene TRBJ1-2, with D maybe TRBD1 (5 bases). The CDR3 is 13 residues long. V was trimmed by 6 bases and J by 6 bases, leaving 14 bases between them. CDR1 is KGHSH and CDR2 is LQKENI in the germline V gene. Here the CDR3 reads CASSPTGQNGYTF. In nucleotides, the CDR3 is TGTGCCAGCTCCCCGACGGGGCAGAATGGCTACACCTTC.

The chain has TRBV7-6 and TRBJ2-4; a weak D match, TRBD1 (6 bases). The DNA end favors TRBJ2-7, so the J call may be wrong. The CDR3 runs to 17 residues. CDR1 SGHVS and CDR2 FNYEAQ come from the germline V gene. CDR3 residues: CASSLRPTGRSLDEQYF. As DNA, the CDR3 is TGTGCCAGCAGCTTAAGGCCCACAGGGCGGTCCCTCGACGAGCAGTACTTC.

This clonotype was detected a few times. J is TRBJ2-7 and V is TRBV5-6, with D possibly TRBD2 on 6 matching bases. Looked up from germline, CDR1 is SGHDT and CDR2 is YYEEEE. The CDR3 length is 12 residues. V was trimmed by 5 bases and J by 0 bases, leaving 6 bases between them. CDR3 sequence (DNA): TGTGCCAGCAGGGAGGGCTCCTACGAGCAGTACTTC. Translation: CASREGSYEQYF.

CDR3 residues: CSYRGLAGGQDTQYF. The CDR3 DNA sequence: TGCAGCTACCGGGGACTAGCGGGGGGTCAAGATACGCAGTATTTT. The chain recombines TRBV29-1 with TRBJ2-3, with TRBD2 matching over 15 bases. J lost 5 bases, V lost 8 bases, and 8 bases had no gene match. Germline V gene data show CDR1 as SQVTM and CDR2 as ANQGSEA. This CDR3 has 15 residues.

This chain connects TRBV20-1 to TRBJ2-1; a possible D gene is TRBD2 (5 bases). V lost 3 bases, J lost 6 bases, and 12 bases lay in between. CDR1 and CDR2 (germline): DFQATT, SNEGSKA (reference sequence). The CDR3 sequence is 13 residues long. CDR3 sequence: CSASRLATNEQFF. The DNA of the CDR3 is TGCAGTGCTAGTCGTCTAGCTACCAATGAGCAGTTCTTC.

This chain uses TRBV3-1 with TRBJ2-7; no clear D. V was pared by 1 base and J by 6 bases, with 7 bases between. The CDR3 is 12 amino acids. Germline lookup yields CDR1 LGHDT and CDR2 YNNKEL (reference sequence). The CDR3 DNA reads as TGTGCCAGCAGCCAAGTTCTTGGCGAGCAGTACTTC. This encodes CASSQVLGEQYF.

This clonotype was found once. V is TRBV28 and J is TRBJ2-7; 13 bases line up with TRBD2. The J call may be wrong; the DNA end is better matched by TRBJ2-4. Germline values: CDR1 MDHEN, CDR2 SYDVKM. This CDR3 is 16 amino acids long. The CDR3 loop is CASSPWTSGGKNIQYF. In DNA, the CDR3 is TGTGCCAGCAGTCCCTGGACTAGCGGGGGAAAAAACATTCAGTACTTC.

In the case of this clonotype: At one end the junction does not follow the germline gene, possibly because of a read error. The chain combines TRBV7-2 with TRBJ1-4; 10 bases line up with TRBD1. This CDR3 comprises 15 residues. The germline V gene has CDR1 SGHTA and CDR2 FQGNSA. In DNA form, the CDR3 reads TGTGCCAGCAGCTCCGGACAGGGGGGTAATGAAAAACGGTTTTTT. This translates into CASSSGQGGNEKRFF.

V gene TRBV6-5 combines with J gene TRBJ2-1; TRBD2 agrees at 9 bases. The CDR3 consists of 15 residues. The V gene end was trimmed by 6 bases and the J gene end by 0 bases; junction bases not matched to a gene: 3. CDR1 is MNHEY and CDR2 is SVGAGI in the germline V gene. The CDR3 region is CASRRLAASYNEQFF. The CDR3 bases are TGTGCCAGCAGGAGACTAGCGGCCTCCTACAATGAGCAGTTCTTC.

The rearrangement uses TRBV5-1 and TRBJ2-3; the match to TRBD2 covers 13 bases. J gave up 7 bases and V 3 bases, and 5 bases lay outside the gene matches. This CDR3 spans 15 amino acids. Germline V gene data show CDR1 as SGHRS and CDR2 as YFSETQ. This CDR3 reads CASSSRTSGGNTQYF. The CDR3 nucleotides are TGCGCCAGCAGCTCCAGGACTAGCGGGGGTAATACGCAGTATTTT.

The chain joins TRBV27 to TRBJ1-1, with 9 positions matching TRBD1. Germline CDR1 and CDR2: MNHEY and SMNVEV (reference sequence). V lost 5 bases to trimming and J lost 2 bases; unmatched junction nucleotides: 3. The CDR3 has 14 amino acids. The CDR3 here is CASSRDRANTEAFF. The DNA for the CDR3 is TGTGCCAGCAGTAGGGACAGGGCTAACACTGAAGCTTTCTTT.

The rearrangement joins TRBV10-3 to TRBJ2-7; 9 bases map to TRBD1. The CDR3 is made up of 14 amino acids. Germline lookup yields CDR1 ENHRY and CDR2 SYGVKD. The trim removed 10 bases at V and 1 base at J, leaving 8 bases unmatched. The DNA for the CDR3 is TGTGCCACCTCACCCGGGACAGGGTCCTACGAGCAGTACTTC. Amino acid sequence: CATSPGTGSYEQYF.

As for this clonotype: This could be a read error, since a much larger clone is one nucleotide away. The chain carries TRBV12-3 or TRBV12-4 and TRBJ2-7; 10 nucleotides line up with TRBD2. This CDR3 comprises 14 residues. V gave up 8 bases and J gave up 3 bases; unmatched junction bases: 7. The CDR3: CASGDSGGYYEQYF. In DNA form, the CDR3 reads TGTGCCAGCGGTGATAGCGGGGGGTACTACGAGCAGTACTTC.

This clonotype was observed a single time. J is TRBJ1-1 and V is TRBV5-1; D remains unclear. Germline CDR1 and CDR2: SGHRS and YFSETQ. Deletions cut 0 bases from V and 7 bases from J, with 13 bases between. This CDR3 has 14 amino acids. CDR3 loop: CASSLAVGSGEAFF. CDR3 coding DNA: TGCGCCAGCAGCTTGGCGGTAGGGTCGGGTGAAGCTTTCTTT.